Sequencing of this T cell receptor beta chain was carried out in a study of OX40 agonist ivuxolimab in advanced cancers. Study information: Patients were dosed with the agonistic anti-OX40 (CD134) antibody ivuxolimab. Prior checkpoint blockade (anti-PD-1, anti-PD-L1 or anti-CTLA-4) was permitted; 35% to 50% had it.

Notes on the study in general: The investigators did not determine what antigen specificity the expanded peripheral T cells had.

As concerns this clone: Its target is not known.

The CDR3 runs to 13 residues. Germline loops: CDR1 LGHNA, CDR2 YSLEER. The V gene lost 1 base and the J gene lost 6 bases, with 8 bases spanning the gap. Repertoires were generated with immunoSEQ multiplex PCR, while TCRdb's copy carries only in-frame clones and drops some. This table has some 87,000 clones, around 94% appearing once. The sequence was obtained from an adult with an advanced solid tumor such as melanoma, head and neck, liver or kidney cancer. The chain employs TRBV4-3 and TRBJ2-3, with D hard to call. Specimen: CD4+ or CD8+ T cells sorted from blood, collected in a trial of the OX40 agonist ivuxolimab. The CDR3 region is CASSQGVWDTQYF. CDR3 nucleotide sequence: TGCGCCAGCAGCCAAGGGGTTTGGGATACGCAGTATTTT.